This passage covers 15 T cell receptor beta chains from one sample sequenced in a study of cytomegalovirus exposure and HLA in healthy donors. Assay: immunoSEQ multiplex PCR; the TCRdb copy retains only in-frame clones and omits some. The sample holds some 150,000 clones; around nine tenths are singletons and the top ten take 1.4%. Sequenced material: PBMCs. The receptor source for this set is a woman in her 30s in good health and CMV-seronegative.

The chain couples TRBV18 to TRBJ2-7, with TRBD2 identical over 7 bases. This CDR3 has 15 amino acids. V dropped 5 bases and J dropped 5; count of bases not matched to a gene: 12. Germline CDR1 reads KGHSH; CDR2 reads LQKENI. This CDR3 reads CASSVSAGPRDEQYF. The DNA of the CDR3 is TGTGCCAGCTCAGTCTCAGCGGGGCCGAGGGACGAGCAGTACTTC. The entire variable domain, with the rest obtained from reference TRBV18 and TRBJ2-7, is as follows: NAGVMQNPRHLVRRRGQEARLRCSPMKGHSHVYWYRQLPEEGLKFMVYLQKENIIDESGMPKERFSAEFPKEGPSILRIQQVVRGDSAAYFCASSVSAGPRDEQYFGPGTRLTVT.

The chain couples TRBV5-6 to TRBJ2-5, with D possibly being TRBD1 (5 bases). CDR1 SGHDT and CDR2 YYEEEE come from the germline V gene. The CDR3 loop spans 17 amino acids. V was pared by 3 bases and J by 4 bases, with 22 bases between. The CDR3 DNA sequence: TGTGCCAGCAGCTACATTTCAGGGTTGGGGCTCGGAGAGACCCAGTACTTC. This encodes CASSYISGLGLGETQYF.

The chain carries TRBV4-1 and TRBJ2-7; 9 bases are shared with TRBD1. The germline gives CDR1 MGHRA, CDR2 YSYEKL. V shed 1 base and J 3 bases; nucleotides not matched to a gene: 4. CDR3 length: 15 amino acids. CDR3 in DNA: TGCGCCAGCAGCCAAGGGTGGACAGGGGACTACGAGCAGTACTTC. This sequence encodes CASSQGWTGDYEQYF.

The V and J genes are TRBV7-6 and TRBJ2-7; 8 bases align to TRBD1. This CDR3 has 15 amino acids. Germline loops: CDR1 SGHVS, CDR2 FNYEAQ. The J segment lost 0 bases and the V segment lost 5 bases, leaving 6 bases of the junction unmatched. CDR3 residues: CASSRRQGSSYEQYF. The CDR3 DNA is TGTGCCAGCAGCCGCAGACAGGGGAGCTCCTACGAGCAGTACTTC. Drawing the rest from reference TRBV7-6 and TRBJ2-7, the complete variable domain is GAGVSQSPRYKVTKRGQDVALRCDPISGHVSLYWYRQALGQGPEFLTYFNYEAQQDKSGLPNDRFSAERPEGSISTLTIQRTEQRDSAMYRCASSRRQGSSYEQYFGPGTRLTVT.

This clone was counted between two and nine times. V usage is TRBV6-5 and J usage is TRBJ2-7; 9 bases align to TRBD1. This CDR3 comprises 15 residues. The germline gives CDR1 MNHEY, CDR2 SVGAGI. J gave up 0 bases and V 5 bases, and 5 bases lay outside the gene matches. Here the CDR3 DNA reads TGTGCCAGCAGTATGGGACAGGGAGGCTCCTACGAGCAGTACTTC. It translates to CASSMGQGGSYEQYF.

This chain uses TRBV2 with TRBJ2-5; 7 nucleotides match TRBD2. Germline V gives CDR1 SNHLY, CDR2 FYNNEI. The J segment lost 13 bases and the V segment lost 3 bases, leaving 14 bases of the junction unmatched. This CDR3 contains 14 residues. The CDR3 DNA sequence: TGTGCCAGCAGTGAGTGGCTAGCGGAGCCCAAGTTGTACTTC. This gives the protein CASSEWLAEPKLYF.

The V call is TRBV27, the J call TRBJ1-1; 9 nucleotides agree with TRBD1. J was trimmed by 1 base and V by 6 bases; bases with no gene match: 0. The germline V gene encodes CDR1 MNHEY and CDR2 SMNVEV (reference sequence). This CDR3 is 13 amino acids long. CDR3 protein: CASRGQGNTEAFF. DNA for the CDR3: TGTGCCAGCAGGGGACAGGGGAACACTGAAGCTTTCTTT.

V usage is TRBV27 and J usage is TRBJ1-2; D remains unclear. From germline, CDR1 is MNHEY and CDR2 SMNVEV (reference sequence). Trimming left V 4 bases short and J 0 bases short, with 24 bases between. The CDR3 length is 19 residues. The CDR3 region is CASSSRFGISDAANYGYTF. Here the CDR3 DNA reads TGTGCCAGCAGTTCACGATTCGGTATCAGCGATGCTGCTAACTATGGCTACACCTTC.

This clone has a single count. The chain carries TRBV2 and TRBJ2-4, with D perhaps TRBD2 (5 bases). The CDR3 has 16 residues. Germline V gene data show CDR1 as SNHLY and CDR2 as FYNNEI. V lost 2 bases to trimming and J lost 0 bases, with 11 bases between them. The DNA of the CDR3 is TGTGCCAGCAGTGAATGGGAGACTCTAGCCAAAAACATTCAGTACTTC. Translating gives CASSEWETLAKNIQYF.

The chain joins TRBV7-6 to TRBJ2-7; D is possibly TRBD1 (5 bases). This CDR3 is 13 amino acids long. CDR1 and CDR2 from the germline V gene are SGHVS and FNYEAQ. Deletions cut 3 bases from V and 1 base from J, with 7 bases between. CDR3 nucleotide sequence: TGTGCCAGCAGCTTGCCAGGGTCCTACGAGCAGTACTTC. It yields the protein CASSLPGSYEQYF.

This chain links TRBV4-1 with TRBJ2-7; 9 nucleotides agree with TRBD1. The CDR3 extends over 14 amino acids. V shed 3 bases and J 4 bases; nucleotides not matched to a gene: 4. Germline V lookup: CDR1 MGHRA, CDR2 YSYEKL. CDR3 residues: CASSHRQGGYEQYF. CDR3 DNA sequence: TGCGCCAGCAGCCACCGACAGGGGGGTTACGAGCAGTACTTC.

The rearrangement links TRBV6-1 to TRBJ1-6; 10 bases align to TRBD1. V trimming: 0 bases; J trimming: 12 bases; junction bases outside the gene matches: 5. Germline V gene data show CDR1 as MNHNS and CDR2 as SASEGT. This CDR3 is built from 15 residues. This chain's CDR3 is CASSEALGTGEPLHF. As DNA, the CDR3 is TGTGCCAGCAGTGAAGCGCTCGGGACAGGGGAACCCCTCCACTTT.

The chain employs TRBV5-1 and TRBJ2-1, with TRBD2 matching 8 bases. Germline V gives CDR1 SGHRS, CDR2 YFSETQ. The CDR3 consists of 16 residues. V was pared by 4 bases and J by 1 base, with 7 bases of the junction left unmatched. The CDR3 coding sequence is TGCGCCAGCAGCCCTGGGAGCGGGGGATCCTACAATGAGCAGTTCTTC. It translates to CASSPGSGGSYNEQFF.

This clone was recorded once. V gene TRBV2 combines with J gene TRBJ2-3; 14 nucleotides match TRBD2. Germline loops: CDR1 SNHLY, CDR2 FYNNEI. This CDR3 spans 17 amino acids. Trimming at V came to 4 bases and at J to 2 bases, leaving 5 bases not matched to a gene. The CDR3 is CASSGLAGGPNTDTQYF. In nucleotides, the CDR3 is TGTGCCAGCAGTGGACTAGCGGGGGGGCCTAACACAGATACGCAGTATTTT.

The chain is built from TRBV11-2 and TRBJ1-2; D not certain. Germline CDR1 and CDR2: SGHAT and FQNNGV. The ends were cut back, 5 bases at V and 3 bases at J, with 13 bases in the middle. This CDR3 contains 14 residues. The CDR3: CASSPIWAHYGYTF. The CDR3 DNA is TGTGCCAGCAGCCCCATCTGGGCGCACTATGGCTACACCTTC.